One and the same sample provided the 29 T cell receptor beta chains below, sequenced in a study of T cell repertoires in cytomegalovirus infection. MiXCR, applied by TCRdb to the reads, yields one record per CDR3 protein. The sample contains around 490,000 distinct CDR3 sequences, about 26% of which appear only once. What was sequenced was PBMCs. These receptors were obtained from a human donor in good health (CMV status not recorded). Some clones in this sample may be carry-over from other donors' samples.

The genes are TRBV7-4 and TRBJ2-2; D is unresolved. Looked up from germline, CDR1 is SGHVT and CDR2 is SQSDAQ. This CDR3 comprises 14 residues. V was trimmed by 6 bases and J by 2 bases, leaving 10 bases between them. The CDR3 is CASRVIVNTGELFF. Here the CDR3 DNA reads TGTGCCAGCAGGGTTATCGTAAACACCGGGGAGCTGTTTTTT.

This clonotype appeared many times. The chain links TRBV7-2 to TRBJ2-2, with D possibly TRBD1 on 5 matching bases. The germline V gene encodes CDR1 SGHTA and CDR2 FQGNSA. V dropped 5 bases and J dropped 4 bases, with 11 bases sitting between them. This CDR3 is 14 amino acids long. The CDR3 nucleotides read TGTGCCAGCAGCCCTTCCAGGGTCACCGGGGAGCTGTTTTTT. Residues: CASSPSRVTGELFF. The entire variable domain, with the rest obtained from reference TRBV7-2 and TRBJ2-2, is as follows: GAGVSQSPSNKVTEKGKDVELRCDPISGHTALYWYRQSLGQGLEFLIYFQGNSAPDKSGLPSDRFSAERTGGSVSTLTIQRTQQEDSAVYLCASSPSRVTGELFFGEGSRLTVL.

The chain couples TRBV29-1 to TRBJ1-1; TRBD1 is a possible D gene (5 bases). Trimming stripped 7 bases from V and 1 base from J, with 16 bases between. Germline V gives CDR1 SQVTM, CDR2 ANQGSEA. The CDR3 contains 14 residues. CDR3 sequence (DNA): TGCAGCGCATGTAGCAGGGAGACGAACACTGAAGCTTTCTTT. Translating gives CSACSRETNTEAFF.

This chain uses TRBV6-1 with TRBJ2-3, with TRBD2 matching over 8 bases. This CDR3 is 17 amino acids long. V trimming: 2 bases; J trimming: 0 bases; junction bases outside the gene matches: 7. Germline lookup yields CDR1 MNHNS and CDR2 SASEGT. The CDR3 bases are TGTGCCAGCAGTGAAAGAACTAGCGGAGCTAGCACAGATACGCAGTATTTT. Its translation is CASSERTSGASTDTQYF.

Of note for this clonotype: This may stem from a read error, because a much larger clone lies one nucleotide away. J is TRBJ2-1 and V is TRBV7-2, with D tentatively TRBD2 (7 bases). This CDR3 is built from 15 residues. The germline V gene encodes CDR1 SGHTA and CDR2 FQGNSA. The CDR3 here is CVSSPSGQSHNEQFF. The CDR3 DNA is TGTGTCAGCAGCCCTAGCGGACAGAGCCACAATGAGCAGTTCTTC.

V and J are TRBV7-9 and TRBJ2-2; D unclear. This CDR3 has 16 amino acids. Germline lookup yields CDR1 SEHNR and CDR2 FQNEAQ (reference sequence). Trimming shortened V by 0 bases and J by 2 bases, and 10 bases separated the two germline ends. CDR3 loop: CASSLARRTNTGELFF. As DNA, the CDR3 is TGTGCCAGCAGCTTAGCTCGGCGGACCAACACCGGGGAGCTGTTTTTT. Complete variable domain (other parts from reference TRBV7-9 and TRBJ2-2): DTGVSQNPRHKITKRGQNVTFRCDPISEHNRLYWYRQTLGQGPEFLTYFQNEAQLEKSRLLSDRFSAERPKGSFSTLEIQRTEQGDSAMYLCASSLARRTNTGELFFGEGSRLTVL.

The gene calls are TRBV5-6 and TRBJ2-1; 14 bases are a match to TRBD2. V shed 4 bases, J shed 9 bases, and the junction held 9 bases outside the gene matches. Per germline, CDR1 SGHDT and CDR2 YYEEEE. The CDR3 spans 16 residues. CDR3 sequence (DNA): TGTGCCAGCAGCCCCACCGGGACTAGCGGGAGTGGTGAGCAGTTCTTC. It is translated as CASSPTGTSGSGEQFF.

The chain carries TRBV27 and TRBJ2-5, with 8 bases that match TRBD1. Trimming took 3 bases from V and 5 from J; bases not matched to a gene: 5. The CDR3 length is 14 residues. Germline CDR1 is MNHEY and CDR2 is SMNVEV (reference sequence). Here the CDR3 DNA reads TGTGCCAGCAGTTTCCGGACAGGGCGGGAGACCCAGTACTTC. It specifies CASSFRTGRETQYF.

The chain carries TRBV11-2 and TRBJ2-7; the D gene could be TRBD1 or TRBD2 (5 bases each). From germline, CDR1 is SGHAT and CDR2 FQNNGV. The CDR3 totals 12 residues. V shed 5 bases and J shed 3 bases, with 8 bases lying between them. The CDR3 DNA sequence: TGTGCCAGCAGCGGGGGAGTCTACGAGCAGTACTTC. Translation gives CASSGGVYEQYF.

The J gene is TRBJ1-5, the V gene TRBV6-1; tentative D call: TRBD1 (6 bases). The germline CDR1 and CDR2 sequences are MNHNS and SASEGT. The CDR3 is 16 amino acids. Trimming took 6 bases from V and 1 from J, leaving 16 bases between them. The CDR3, as DNA: TGTGCCAGCAGCCACAGGGATGCGGGGAGCAATCAGCCCCAGCATTTT. Translating it yields CASSHRDAGSNQPQHF.

This clonotype was observed a handful of times. This chain connects TRBV10-3 to TRBJ2-7, with D hard to call. The CDR3 has 12 residues. V lost 5 bases, J lost 0 bases, and 5 bases lay in between. In germline, CDR1 is ENHRY, CDR2 SYGVKD. Here the CDR3 DNA reads TGTGCCATCAGTCCCCCCTCCTACGAGCAGTACTTC. Translating gives CAISPPSYEQYF.

The chain couples TRBV5-6 to TRBJ2-7; 8 bases line up with TRBD2. Germline lookup yields CDR1 SGHDT and CDR2 YYEEEE. This CDR3 is 16 amino acids long. J was trimmed by 5 bases and V by 0 bases; bases with no gene match: 10. The CDR3 nucleotides read TGTGCCAGCAGCTTGGCCCAACCGGGACTAGTTGACGAGCAGTACTTC. The encoded protein is CASSLAQPGLVDEQYF.

The V call is TRBV5-6, the J call TRBJ1-1; D gene unclear. V lost 2 bases and J lost 8, with 10 bases in between. Per germline, CDR1 SGHDT and CDR2 YYEEEE. The CDR3 is 12 residues long. DNA for the CDR3: TGTGCCAGCAGCTTCGCAGTCTCGGAAGCTTTCTTT. Its translation is CASSFAVSEAFF.

This clonotype was counted between two and nine times. The chain is built from TRBV7-8 and TRBJ1-3; D not certain. Germline-derived CDR1 and CDR2 are SGHVS and FQNEAQ. V lost 7 bases and J 4 bases, leaving 17 bases between the germline ends. This CDR3 is built from 15 residues. The CDR3: CASTLGIGDGNTIYF. CDR3 coding DNA: TGTGCCAGCACCCTCGGTATCGGAGACGGAAACACCATATATTTT.

The V gene is TRBV5-6, the J gene TRBJ2-3, with D hard to call. Trimming took off 1 base at V and 1 base at J, with 10 bases between the two ends. There are 15 residues in the CDR3. Germline-derived CDR1 and CDR2 are SGHDT and YYEEEE. CDR3 loop: CASSLNYPRTDTQYF. CDR3 coding DNA: TGTGCCAGCAGCTTGAACTACCCACGCACAGATACGCAGTATTTT.

The V gene is TRBV6-5, the J gene TRBJ1-2; 7 positions agree with TRBD1. Germline CDR1 is MNHEY and CDR2 is SVGAGI. The CDR3 is made up of 14 amino acids. V dropped 0 bases and J dropped 4; count of bases not matched to a gene: 2. CDR3 loop: CASSYSHRGYGYTF. CDR3 DNA sequence: TGTGCCAGCAGTTACTCGCACAGGGGCTATGGCTACACCTTC.

The chain employs TRBV20-1 and TRBJ1-5, with D perhaps matching TRBD1 (6 bases). Germline values: CDR1 DFQATT, CDR2 SNEGSKA (reference sequence). This CDR3 spans 15 amino acids. Trimming removed 0 bases from V and 5 bases from J, with 14 bases in between. The CDR3 loop reads CSARDPGGRDQPQHF. The CDR3 DNA follows: TGCAGTGCTAGAGACCCCGGGGGCAGGGATCAGCCCCAGCATTTT.

The V and J genes are TRBV19 and TRBJ2-3; the D gene is possibly TRBD2 (6 bases). V was cut by 8 bases and J by 8 bases, with 20 bases left in between. The CDR3 contains 14 residues. Germline assignment: CDR1 LNHDA and CDR2 SQIVND (reference sequence). The CDR3 region has the DNA TGTGCCAGTGGCCTTGGGGGGTTGGACCCTACGCAGTATTTT. Its protein product is CASGLGGLDPTQYF.

This clonotype was seen a few times. The chain employs TRBV6-5 and TRBJ2-7, with TRBD2 matching over 9 bases. The ends lost 0 bases at V and 5 bases at J; junction bases unmatched: 8. The germline gives CDR1 MNHEY, CDR2 SVGAGI. The CDR3 extends over 16 amino acids. The CDR3 nucleotides read TGTGCCAGCAGTTACTCTCGGTTAGCGGGAGTGAACGAGCAGTACGTC. Amino acid sequence: CASSYSRLAGVNEQYV.

This clonotype occurred a few times. The rearrangement links TRBV11-2 to TRBJ2-1; 7 bases fit TRBD2. J gave up 7 bases and V 5 bases, and 11 bases lay outside the gene matches. This CDR3 contains 15 residues. The germline gives CDR1 SGHAT, CDR2 FQNNGV. Here the CDR3 reads CASSPEREVRNEQFF. Here the CDR3 DNA reads TGTGCCAGCAGCCCGGAGCGGGAAGTTAGAAATGAGCAGTTCTTC.

Ten or more counts support this clonotype. The chain combines TRBV7-2 with TRBJ2-5, with 11 bases that match TRBD2. V was pared by 2 bases and J by 7 bases, with 15 bases of the junction left unmatched. The CDR3 runs to 18 residues. Germline V lookup: CDR1 SGHTA, CDR2 FQGNSA. CDR3 residues: CASSLIGLAGGPMATQYF. CDR3 nucleotides: TGTGCCAGCAGCTTAATTGGTTTAGCGGGAGGGCCGATGGCGACCCAGTACTTC.

This clonotype was found a few times. The chain employs TRBV4-1 and TRBJ1-2, with TRBD1 matching 7 bases. The CDR3 runs to 15 residues. CDR1 and CDR2 (germline): MGHRA, YSYEKL. The J segment lost 3 bases and the V segment lost 0 bases, leaving 4 bases of the junction unmatched. The CDR3 protein is CASSQETGRYYGYTF. The CDR3 DNA reads TGCGCCAGCAGCCAAGAGACAGGGCGGTACTATGGCTACACCTTC.

This clonotype was seen a handful of times. The chain carries TRBV12-3 or TRBV12-4 and TRBJ2-7; 11 nucleotides align to TRBD1. The CDR3 extends over 16 amino acids. J gave up 6 bases and V 3 bases, and 10 bases lay outside the gene matches. CDR3: CASSFGDPGQGGEQYV. CDR3 DNA sequence: TGTGCCAGCAGTTTCGGCGACCCGGGACAGGGGGGCGAGCAGTACGTC.

This clonotype was recorded a few times. The CDR3 is CASRLPTGQGDEKLFF. CDR3 DNA: TGTGCCAGCAGGCTCCCCACGGGACAGGGTGATGAAAAACTGTTTTTT. The chain couples TRBV6-2 or TRBV6-3 to TRBJ1-4; 9 bases line up with TRBD1. Trimming removed 6 bases from V and 6 bases from J; junction bases left unmatched: 11. The CDR3 length is 16 residues. Germline V gene data show CDR1 as MNHEY and CDR2 as SVGEGT.

This clonotype was counted ten times or more. CDR3 residues: CASSLLTSGSFQTQYF. The CDR3 nucleotides read TGTGCCAGCAGCCTGCTGACTAGCGGGAGTTTTCAGACCCAGTACTTC. V usage is TRBV7-2 and J usage is TRBJ2-5, with 12 bases lining up with TRBD2. There are 16 residues in the CDR3. Germline CDR1 and CDR2: SGHTA and FQGNSA. V shed 5 bases, J shed 6 bases, and the junction held 10 bases outside the gene matches.

In this sample, this clonotype turned up a few times. The chain recombines TRBV12-5 with TRBJ1-2; 9 nucleotides agree with TRBD1. CDR3 length equals 12 residues. In germline, CDR1 is LGHNT, CDR2 FRNRAP. Trimming removed 6 bases from V and 7 bases from J; junction bases left unmatched: 3. The CDR3 sequence: CASGTGGLGYTF. The CDR3 coding sequence is TGTGCTAGTGGAACAGGGGGCCTTGGCTACACCTTC.

This clonotype turned up a few times. The chain combines TRBV5-4 with TRBJ2-5; D tentatively reads TRBD1 or TRBD2 (5 bases each). The germline V gene encodes CDR1 SGHNT and CDR2 YYREEE (reference sequence). V lost 4 bases and J 3 bases, leaving 19 bases between the germline ends. The CDR3 loop spans 16 amino acids. CDR3 region: CASSLGTQKKEETQYF. The CDR3, as DNA: TGTGCCAGCAGCCTAGGGACCCAAAAGAAAGAAGAGACCCAGTACTTC.

The rearrangement uses TRBV5-1 and TRBJ2-5; the match to TRBD2 covers 9 bases. CDR1 and CDR2 (germline): SGHRS, YFSETQ. The CDR3 length is 17 residues. Unmatched junction bases numbered 11, after V lost 4 bases and J lost 1 base. The CDR3 DNA sequence: TGCGCCAGCAGCCCGGGCTTCCTAGCGGGGCCCCAAGAGACCCAGTACTTC. This sequence encodes CASSPGFLAGPQETQYF.

This clonotype was seen a handful of times. The chain combines TRBV6-1 with TRBJ2-7, with a possible D match to TRBD2 (6 bases). CDR3 length: 15 residues. CDR1 is MNHNS, CDR2 SASEGT, per germline. V was cut by 1 base and J by 3 bases, with 13 bases left in between. CDR3 in DNA: TGTGCCAGCAGTGAAGGGATGTGGGGGGACTACGAGCAGTACGTC. Amino acid sequence: CASSEGMWGDYEQYV.